These T cell receptor beta chains were read from a single sample in a study of prognosis after radiotherapy for stage I lung cancer. Using its own MiXCR run on the multiplex PCR reads, TCRdb lists one record per CDR3 protein. The data show 30,000 to 35,000 distinct CDR3 sequences, 40% to 60% seen once. Sequencing was performed on PBMCs, taken before or after stereotactic body radiation therapy (not recorded which). These receptors all stem from a donor aged 50 or older with non-small cell lung cancer. Both conserved end residues are part of each CDR3. A D gene is named only where the DNA matches it firmly. Not every row has a clone size; where given, it reads once, few, many or a size class.

v_gene	j_gene	d_gene	abundance	CDR3aa	CDR3nt
TRBV5-4	TRBJ2-2	TRBD2	.	CASSIPGGGAGELFF	TGTGCCAGCAGCATCCCGGGAGGGGGGGCCGGGGAGCTGTTTTTT
TRBV6-5	TRBJ2-7	TRBD2	many	CASNLAGVTREQYF	TGTGCCAGCAACCTAGCGGGAGTAACGAGAGAGCAGTACTTC
TRBV7-2	TRBJ2-1	TRBD1	many	CASSPDRAEQFF	TGTGCCAGCAGCCCGGACAGGGCTGAGCAGTTCTTC
TRBV12-3/TRBV12-4	TRBJ2-3	.	.	CASRRYGIDTQYF	TGTGCCAGCAGACGGTATGGAATCGATACGCAGTATTTT
TRBV11-2	TRBJ2-3	TRBD2	.	CASSQSTSGGTDTQYF	TGTGCCAGCAGCCAATCTACTAGCGGGGGCACAGATACGCAGTATTTT
TRBV7-2	TRBJ1-1	.	many	CASSLGGGMGTEAFF	TGTGCCAGCAGCTTAGGTGGAGGGATGGGCACTGAAGCTTTCTTT
TRBV12-5	TRBJ2-7	TRBD2	medium-sized	CASGLRLAGADTYEQYF	TGTGCTAGTGGTTTGAGGCTAGCGGGAGCCGACACCTACGAGCAGTACTTC
TRBV7-2	TRBJ2-1	.	.	CASSPYLSNEQFF	TGTGCCAGCAGCCCCTACCTCAGCAATGAGCAGTTCTTC
TRBV12-5	TRBJ2-2	.	.	CASGSTRGRSSTGELFF	TGTGCTAGTGGTTCGACTAGAGGGAGGTCGAGCACAGGGGAGCTGTTTTTT
TRBV30	TRBJ2-7	.	.	CARGRDIMGCEQYF	TGTGCCCGGGGTCGGGACATCATGGGGTGCGAGCAGTACTTC
TRBV5-1	TRBJ1-3	.	.	CASSPDISGNTIYF	TGCGCCAGCAGCCCGGACATCTCTGGAAACACCATATATTTT
TRBV18	TRBJ1-1	.	few	CASSRNVDTEAFF	TGTGCCAGCTCACGAAACGTGGACACTGAAGCTTTCTTT
TRBV12-5	TRBJ1-2	.	many	CASGLVRKGLDGYTF	TGTGCTAGTGGTTTGGTACGAAAGGGGCTGGATGGCTACACCTTC
TRBV5-6	TRBJ2-7	.	many	CASSLIGAYEQYF	TGTGCCAGCAGCTTGATCGGGGCCTACGAGCAGTACTTC
TRBV24-1	TRBJ2-5	TRBD2	many	CATSGRARGEETQYF	TGTGCCACCAGTGGTCGGGCCCGGGGGGAAGAGACCCAGTACTTC
TRBV15	TRBJ1-2	.	.	CATSRDPAVYGYTF	TGTGCCACCAGCAGAGATCCGGCAGTTTATGGCTACACCTTC
TRBV16	TRBJ2-1	TRBD2	many	CASSPGLAVGNEQFF	TGTGCCAGCTCCCCGGGACTAGCGGTTGGTAATGAGCAGTTCTTC
TRBV12-3/TRBV12-4	TRBJ1-4	.	many	CASSLGRPANEKLFF	TGTGCCAGCAGTTTAGGAAGGCCAGCTAATGAAAAACTGTTTTTT
TRBV20-1	TRBJ1-5	TRBD1	many	CSARALDRNPLNQPQHF	TGCAGTGCTAGGGCTCTGGACAGGAATCCCTTAAATCAGCCCCAGCATTTT
TRBV11-3	TRBJ2-4	.	many	CASSKSSGDQYF	TGTGCCAGCAGTAAATCATCCGGAGATCAGTACTTC
TRBV19	TRBJ2-3	.	once	CASRARTGTPRTDTQYF	TGTGCCAGTAGGGCAAGGACGGGAACACCCCGAACAGATACGCAGTATTTT
TRBV20-1	TRBJ2-7	.	many	CSAHLLDYEQYF	TGCAGTGCTCACTTACTAGACTACGAGCAGTACTTC
TRBV12-3/TRBV12-4	TRBJ2-7	.	.	CASSSHRISYEKYF	TGTGCCAGCAGTTCACACAGGATTTCCTACGAGAAGTACTTC
TRBV19	TRBJ2-2	.	many	CATQGRGANTGELFF	TGTGCCACCCAGGGTAGGGGCGCGAACACCGGGGAGCTGTTTTTT
TRBV5-1	TRBJ2-5	TRBD1	many	CASSLVGQRTQETQYF	TGCGCCAGCAGCTTGGTGGGACAGCGAACTCAAGAGACCCAGTACTTC
TRBV7-3	TRBJ2-1	.	few	CASSLGAGSTYNEQFF	TGTGCCAGCAGTCTAGGCGCTGGGAGTACCTACAATGAGCAGTTCTTC
TRBV6-2/TRBV6-3	TRBJ2-3	.	.	CASSYGVAVGLDTQYF	TGTGCCAGCAGTTATGGTGTGGCGGTAGGACTAGATACGCAGTATTTT
TRBV2	TRBJ1-2	.	.	CASIANGAGSNYGYTF	TGTGCCAGCATCGCTAATGGGGCAGGGAGTAACTATGGCTACACCTTC
TRBV18	TRBJ2-1	.	many	CASSRKPGDEQFF	TGTGCCAGCTCCCGCAAACCCGGGGATGAGCAGTTCTTC
TRBV7-2	TRBJ1-1	.	many	CASSPRGGGTEAFF	TGTGCCAGCAGCCCGAGGGGGGGTGGGACTGAAGCTTTCTTT
TRBV7-9	TRBJ1-1	.	many	CASSRTENTEAFF	TGTGCCAGCAGCCGAACAGAGAACACTGAAGCTTTCTTT
TRBV29-1	TRBJ1-1	.	few	CSGTRAVLNTEAFF	TGCAGCGGCACGAGAGCAGTATTGAACACTGAAGCTTTCTTT
TRBV2	TRBJ2-2	TRBD1	many	CAGSGTGDTGELFF	TGTGCCGGATCCGGGACAGGGGACACCGGGGAGCTGTTTTTT
TRBV7-9	TRBJ2-1	TRBD2	many	CASSSPGLAGVNEQFF	TGTGCCAGCAGCTCCCCGGGACTAGCGGGAGTTAATGAGCAGTTCTTC
TRBV11-3	TRBJ1-3	.	.	CASSPQVSGNTIYF	TGTGCCAGCAGTCCACAGGTCTCTGGAAACACCATATATTTT
TRBV27	TRBJ1-5	.	.	CASIPGSSQPQHF	TGTGCCAGCATCCCGGGGAGCAGTCAGCCCCAGCATTTT